Listed below are T cell receptor beta chains from one sample, sequenced in a study of regulatory T cells in long-lasting Graves disease. TCRdb used MiXCR to reprocess the multiplex PCR reads, holding one entry per CDR3 protein. The sample has 350,000 to 550,000 distinct CDR3 sequences, 14% to 15% seen once. The sample was also reused in another study, on T cells in Graves' hyperthyroidism and ophthalmopathy.

This specimen was peripheral blood mononuclear cells (PBMCs), taken at new diagnosis, from a patient treated with antithyroid drugs. These receptor sequences come from a woman aged 30 to 39 with Graves disease. Both conserved end residues are part of each CDR3. D genes are given only for firm matches. Rows may omit the clone size; those that give it use once, few, many or a size class.

d_gene	v_gene	abundance	j_gene	CDR3aa	CDR3nt
TRBD2	TRBV13	many	TRBJ2-5	CASSITGTRKETQYF	TGTGCCAGCAGCATTACCGGGACTAGGAAAGAGACCCAGTACTTC
TRBD1	TRBV24-1	many	TRBJ2-1	CATEVGTGESNEQFF	TGTGCCACTGAAGTCGGGACAGGGGAGTCGAATGAGCAGTTCTTC
-	TRBV12-3/TRBV12-4	-	TRBJ2-2	CASSLALQGIHTGELFF	TGTGCCAGCAGTCTCGCCCTCCAAGGGATACACACCGGGGAGCTGTTTTTT
TRBD2	TRBV6-1	many	TRBJ2-3	CASISGTSTDTQYF	TGTGCCAGCATTAGCGGGACTAGCACAGATACGCAGTATTTT
-	TRBV18	many	TRBJ1-5	CASSSGAGNQPQHF	TGTGCCAGCTCATCGGGGGCCGGAAATCAGCCCCAGCATTTT
TRBD2	TRBV7-3	-	TRBJ2-3	CASSRTSYGTDTQYF	TGTGCCAGCAGCCGGACTAGCTATGGCACAGATACGCAGTATTTT
TRBD1	TRBV12-3/TRBV12-4	many	TRBJ1-1	CASKRTGAPADTEAFF	TGTGCCAGCAAACGTACAGGGGCCCCGGCTGATACTGAAGCTTTCTTT
-	TRBV12-3/TRBV12-4	few	TRBJ2-3	CASSRARPAQYF	TGTGCCAGCAGTCGGGCTAGACCGGCGCAGTATTTT
-	TRBV7-9	many	TRBJ1-2	CASSLARAHGYTF	TGTGCCAGCAGCTTAGCCCGGGCCCATGGCTACACCTTC
-	TRBV25-1	many	TRBJ2-5	CASSELRETQYF	TGTGCCAGCAGTGAACTGAGGGAGACCCAGTACTTC
TRBD2	TRBV2	many	TRBJ2-7	CASRGLAVYEQYF	TGTGCCAGCAGAGGACTAGCGGTATACGAGCAGTACTTC
TRBD2	TRBV24-1	-	TRBJ2-1	CVTSDPAGGPYNEQFF	TGTGTCACCAGTGATCCAGCGGGAGGGCCCTACAATGAGCAGTTCTTC
-	TRBV10-3	many	TRBJ1-5	CAITARDGQPQHF	TGTGCCATCACGGCCAGGGATGGCCAGCCCCAGCATTTT
TRBD1	TRBV19	few	TRBJ1-5	CARGQSLYQPQHF	TGTGCCAGGGGACAGAGTCTTTATCAGCCCCAGCATTTT
TRBD1	TRBV19	few	TRBJ2-7	CASSPGTGLYEQYF	TGTGCCAGTAGTCCCGGGACAGGGCTCTACGAGCAGTACTTC
-	TRBV7-2	many	TRBJ2-2	CASSFKFDTGELFF	TGTGCCAGCAGCTTTAAATTCGACACCGGGGAGCTGTTTTTT
TRBD2	TRBV6-1	-	TRBJ2-3	CASSALAGGSPGTQYF	TGTGCCAGCAGTGCCCTAGCGGGAGGAAGCCCAGGTACGCAGTATTTT
-	TRBV3-1	many	TRBJ2-7	CASSQEPPGLSSYEQYF	TGTGCCAGCAGCCAAGAGCCTCCGGGACTCAGCTCCTACGAGCAGTACTTC
TRBD2	TRBV11-1	few	TRBJ2-7	CASSLRKIAGGRYEQYF	TGTGCCAGCAGCTTAAGGAAAATAGCGGGCGGTCGGTACGAGCAGTACTTC
-	TRBV11-3	many	TRBJ2-1	CASSLDGGHNEQFF	TGTGCCAGCAGCTTAGATGGGGGGCACAATGAGCAGTTCTTC
TRBD2	TRBV5-1	-	TRBJ2-1	CASGPVGGASGIVPPEQFF	TGCGCCAGCGGACCTGTAGGGGGGGCTAGCGGGATCGTCCCCCCCGAGCAGTTCTTC
-	TRBV6-1	few	TRBJ1-1	CASTVIRTEAFF	TGTGCCAGCACCGTAATCCGCACTGAAGCTTTCTTT
TRBD2	TRBV5-1	many	TRBJ2-2	CASSGGGAGGTTGELFF	TGCGCCAGCAGCGGTGGAGGGGCGGGAGGCACCACCGGGGAGCTGTTTTTT
TRBD2	TRBV2	many	TRBJ2-1	CASITQRDYNEQFF	TGTGCCAGCATAACCCAGCGGGATTACAATGAGCAGTTCTTC
TRBD2	TRBV4-1	-	TRBJ2-7	CASSQGRGGLASAYEQYF	TGCGCCAGCAGCCAAGGAAGGGGGGGACTAGCATCGGCCTACGAGCAGTACTTC
-	TRBV28	many	TRBJ2-7	CASSSKQAYSYEQYF	TGTGCCAGCAGTTCCAAACAGGCGTACTCCTACGAGCAGTACTTC
TRBD1	TRBV19	-	TRBJ1-5	CASSTGDSDSNQPQHF	TGTGCCAGTAGTACCGGGGACAGTGATAGCAATCAGCCCCAGCATTTT
-	TRBV29-1	many	TRBJ1-1	CSAGSTEAFF	TGCAGCGCCGGAAGCACTGAAGCTTTCTTT
-	TRBV12-3/TRBV12-4	few	TRBJ2-7	CASSLDRSYEQYF	TGTGCCAGCAGTTTAGACAGATCCTACGAGCAGTACTTC
TRBD2	TRBV7-3	many	TRBJ2-1	CASSLVRREGSYNEQFF	TGTGCCAGCAGCTTAGTTCGGCGGGAGGGATCCTACAATGAGCAGTTCTTC
TRBD2	TRBV28	many	TRBJ2-1	CASKGSSWWEGQYNEQFF	TGTGCCAGCAAGGGGTCCTCTTGGTGGGAGGGCCAGTACAATGAGCAGTTCTTC
-	TRBV5-1	many	TRBJ2-3	CASSLEKRNRGTDTQYF	TGCGCCAGCAGCTTGGAGAAACGGAACCGTGGGACAGATACGCAGTATTTT
TRBD1	TRBV12-3/TRBV12-4	-	TRBJ1-2	CASSETGANYGYTF	TGTGCCAGCAGTGAGACAGGGGCCAACTATGGCTACACCTTC
TRBD2	TRBV20-1	-	TRBJ2-1	CSARGLVGGSSYNEQFF	TGCAGTGCTAGAGGTCTGGTGGGGGGGAGTTCCTACAATGAGCAGTTCTTC
-	TRBV20-1	many	TRBJ2-7	CSAREGGPGSYEQYF	TGCAGTGCTAGAGAGGGGGGTCCTGGCTCCTACGAGCAGTACTTC
TRBD2	TRBV3-1	many	TRBJ2-5	CASSQVAGGPSETQYF	TGTGCCAGCAGCCAAGTAGCGGGAGGGCCGTCAGAGACCCAGTACTTC
-	TRBV7-2	many	TRBJ2-3	CASSLYHTGGATDTQYF	TGTGCCAGCAGCTTATATCATACAGGGGGGGCCACAGATACGCAGTATTTT
-	TRBV6-1	-	TRBJ2-4	CASRGSGLAKNIQYF	TGTGCCAGTCGGGGTTCAGGGTTAGCCAAAAACATTCAGTACTTC
TRBD2	TRBV19	once	TRBJ2-2	CASSISPSGSRVGELFF	TGTGCCAGTAGTATAAGTCCTAGCGGGAGTCGGGTCGGGGAGCTGTTTTTT
TRBD1	TRBV12-3/TRBV12-4	many	TRBJ2-3	CASSPLGQGADTQYF	TGTGCCAGCAGTCCCCTGGGACAGGGGGCAGATACGCAGTATTTT
-	TRBV6-1	few	TRBJ2-4	CASSIAPGWNIQYF	TGTGCCAGCAGTATAGCACCAGGATGGAACATTCAGTACTTC
-	TRBV18	few	TRBJ2-3	CASSPGRKIADTQYF	TGTGCCAGCTCACCAGGGCGGAAGATTGCAGATACGCAGTATTTT
-	TRBV6-1	few	TRBJ2-3	CASSPRAVGPDTQYF	TGTGCCAGCAGCCCCAGGGCGGTGGGGCCTGATACGCAGTATTTT
-	TRBV19	-	TRBJ2-3	CASSIREPSTDTQYF	TGTGCCAGTAGTATTAGGGAGCCTAGCACAGATACGCAGTATTTT
-	TRBV30	few	TRBJ2-7	CAWSVLGGEQYF	TGTGCCTGGAGTGTATTGGGTGGCGAGCAGTACTTC
-	TRBV19	-	TRBJ1-5	CASRRDGSNQPQHF	TGTGCCAGTAGACGGGACGGTAGCAATCAGCCCCAGCATTTT
-	TRBV11-3	many	TRBJ1-2	CASSLAGNDGYTF	TGTGCCAGCAGCTTAGCTGGGAACGATGGCTACACCTTC
TRBD1	TRBV11-3	many	TRBJ2-1	CASSLDSGQVYNEQFF	TGTGCCAGCAGCTTAGATTCGGGACAGGTGTACAATGAGCAGTTCTTC
-	TRBV4-1	few	TRBJ1-1	CASSQEAGTLNTEAFF	TGCGCCAGCAGCCAGGAAGCCGGGACACTGAACACTGAAGCTTTCTTT
-	TRBV9	-	TRBJ2-3	CASSPRAGPSADTQYF	TGTGCCAGCAGCCCTCGCGCAGGGCCTAGCGCAGATACGCAGTATTTT
TRBD2	TRBV7-3	few	TRBJ2-3	CASSSGTSSDTQYF	TGTGCCAGCAGCTCGGGGACTAGCTCAGATACGCAGTATTTT
-	TRBV12-3/TRBV12-4	many	TRBJ2-2	CASSPLQWDGELFF	TGTGCCAGCAGCCCACTACAGTGGGACGGGGAGCTGTTTTTT
-	TRBV30	many	TRBJ2-7	CAWSSNRAPELYEQYF	TGTGCCTGGAGTTCAAACAGGGCCCCTGAGCTCTACGAGCAGTACTTC
TRBD1	TRBV20-1	-	TRBJ2-2	CSAVDRVEAGELFF	TGCAGTGCTGTTGACAGGGTCGAGGCCGGGGAGCTGTTTTTT
TRBD2	TRBV20-1	many	TRBJ2-7	CSARDQAGDYEQYF	TGCAGTGCTAGAGATCAGGCGGGAGACTACGAGCAGTACTTC
TRBD1	TRBV5-1	many	TRBJ2-5	CASSARTGEQETQYF	TGCGCCAGCAGCGCCCGAACAGGGGAACAAGAGACCCAGTACTTC
-	TRBV12-5	-	TRBJ1-3	CASGLVWRQSSGNTIYF	TGTGCTAGTGGTTTGGTTTGGCGGCAGAGCTCTGGAAACACCATATATTTT
TRBD2	TRBV13	few	TRBJ2-7	CASSLSVSGTHERYF	TGTGCCAGCAGCTTAAGCGTTAGCGGGACACACGAGCGGTACTTC
TRBD1	TRBV7-9	many	TRBJ2-7	CASSAPGQGSYEQYF	TGTGCCAGCAGCGCTCCGGGACAGGGCTCCTACGAGCAGTACTTC